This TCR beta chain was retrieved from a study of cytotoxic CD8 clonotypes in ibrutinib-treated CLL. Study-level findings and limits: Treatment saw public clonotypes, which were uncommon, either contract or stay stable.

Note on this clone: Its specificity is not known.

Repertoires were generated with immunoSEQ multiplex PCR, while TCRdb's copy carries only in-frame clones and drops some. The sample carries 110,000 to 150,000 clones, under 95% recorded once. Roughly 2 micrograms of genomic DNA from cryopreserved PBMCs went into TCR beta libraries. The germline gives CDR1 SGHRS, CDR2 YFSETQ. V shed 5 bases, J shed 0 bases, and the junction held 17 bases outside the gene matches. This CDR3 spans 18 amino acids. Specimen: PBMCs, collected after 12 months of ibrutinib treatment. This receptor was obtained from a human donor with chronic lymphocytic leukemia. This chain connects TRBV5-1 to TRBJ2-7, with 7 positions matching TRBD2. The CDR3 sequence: CASSLRETQELSSYEQYF. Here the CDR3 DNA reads TGCGCCAGCAGTTTGCGGGAGACCCAAGAACTTAGCTCCTACGAGCAGTACTTC.